This T cell receptor beta chain emerged from a study of cytomegalovirus exposure and HLA in healthy donors. The PCR employed 60 Vbeta primers together with 13 Jbeta primers. TCRdb keeps only in-frame clones here, not all; method: immunoSEQ multiplex PCR. Of roughly 150,000 clones listed, 64% are singletons. Looked up from germline, CDR1 is SQVTM and CDR2 is ANQGSEA. The length of the CDR3 is 13 residues. With 3 bases removed from V and 5 bases from J, the gap between germline ends came to 14 bases. Comment on this clone: Its target is unknown.

Study-level points and caveats: Roughly uniform sequencing depth across donors was assumed, possibly incorrectly.

The receptor's source is a woman aged 25 to 39 in good health and CMV-seropositive. The sample taken for sequencing was PBMCs. The rearrangement uses TRBV29-1 and TRBJ2-7; no reliable D call. The CDR3 sequence: CSVDGYLSNEQYF. In nucleotides, the CDR3 is TGCAGCGTTGACGGTTACTTGTCCAACGAGCAGTACTTC.